These 5 T cell receptor beta chains were sequenced from one sample in a study of cytomegalovirus exposure and HLA in healthy donors. The PCR had 60 Vbeta and 13 Jbeta primers. Some clones are missing from TCRdb's copy, which holds only in-frame ones; the method was immunoSEQ multiplex PCR. The data show around 120,000 clones, over 80% seen once. Sequencing was done on a sample of PBMCs. The receptors derive from a man aged 45-60 years in good health and CMV-seronegative.

J is TRBJ1-3 and V is TRBV7-3; D not resolved. Germline CDR1 reads SGHTA; CDR2 reads FQGTGA. The CDR3 extends over 16 amino acids. V lost 5 bases, J lost 0 bases, and 14 bases lay in between. The CDR3, as DNA: TGTGCCAGCAGCCCCGCCGGAGGGCTCTCTGGAAACACCATATATTTT. It specifies CASSPAGGLSGNTIYF.

The rearrangement uses TRBV18 and TRBJ1-1; tentatively, D is TRBD1 (5 bases). Trimming left V 1 base short and J 0 bases short, with 9 bases between. Germline V gene sequence: CDR1 KGHSH, CDR2 LQKENI. This CDR3 region has 15 residues. DNA of the CDR3: TGTGCCAGCTCACCACTCGGGGGATTGAACACTGAAGCTTTCTTT. Translation: CASSPLGGLNTEAFF.

This clone has only a few counts. The chain uses TRBV10-2 and TRBJ2-6; D possibly corresponds to TRBD1 (6 bases). The CDR3 loop spans 14 amino acids. Trimming cost V 6 bases and J 3 bases, with 9 bases left between them. The germline gives CDR1 WSHSY, CDR2 SAAADI. CDR3 DNA sequence: TGCGCCAGCAGGGGGGCGGGTGGGGCCAACGTCCTGACTTTC. Protein sequence: CASRGAGGANVLTF.

The chain joins TRBV28 to TRBJ2-7, with 8 nucleotides matching TRBD1. The CDR3 spans 15 residues. From germline, CDR1 is MDHEN and CDR2 SYDVKM. The V gene end was trimmed by 7 bases and the J gene end by 7 bases; junction bases not matched to a gene: 15. The CDR3: CASIETGTGGGEQYF. The DNA of the CDR3 is TGTGCCAGCATCGAAACCGGGACAGGAGGAGGGGAGCAGTACTTC.

This sequence joins TRBV5-1 and TRBJ1-3; D perhaps matches TRBD1 (5 bases). This CDR3 is 16 amino acids long. Trimming left V 4 bases short and J 0 bases short, with 14 bases between. Per germline, CDR1 SGHRS and CDR2 YFSETQ. CDR3 protein: CASSPGRGLSGNTIYF. The CDR3 nucleotides read TGCGCCAGCAGCCCCGGTAGGGGCCTCTCTGGAAACACCATATATTTT.